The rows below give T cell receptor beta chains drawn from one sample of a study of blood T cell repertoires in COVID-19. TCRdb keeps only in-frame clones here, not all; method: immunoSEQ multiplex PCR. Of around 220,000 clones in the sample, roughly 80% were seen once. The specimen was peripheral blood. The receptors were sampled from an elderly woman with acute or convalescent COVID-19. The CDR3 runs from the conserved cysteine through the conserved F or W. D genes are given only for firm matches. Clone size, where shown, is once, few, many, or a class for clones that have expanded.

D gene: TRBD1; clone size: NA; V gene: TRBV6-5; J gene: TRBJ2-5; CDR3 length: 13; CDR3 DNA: TGTGCCAGCAGTTACCCCAGGGGGGAGACCCAGTACTTC; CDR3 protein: CASSYPRGETQYF
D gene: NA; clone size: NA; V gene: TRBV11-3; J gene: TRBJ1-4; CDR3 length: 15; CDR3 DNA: TGTGCCAGCAGCCCTATTGGACAGCCGAATGAAAAACTGTTTTTT; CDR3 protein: CASSPIGQPNEKLFF
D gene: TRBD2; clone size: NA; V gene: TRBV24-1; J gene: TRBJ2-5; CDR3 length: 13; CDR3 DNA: TGTGCCACCCAAAGCGGGGGGGCGAAGACCCAGTACTTC; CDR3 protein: CATQSGGAKTQYF
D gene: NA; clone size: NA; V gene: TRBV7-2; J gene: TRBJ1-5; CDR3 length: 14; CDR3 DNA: TGTGCCAGCAGCCCACAATATAGCAATCAGCCCCAGCATTTT; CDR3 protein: CASSPQYSNQPQHF
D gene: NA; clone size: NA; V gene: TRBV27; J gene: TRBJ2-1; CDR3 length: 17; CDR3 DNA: TGTGCCAGCAAGAGGGATAGTCAGAGAAGCTCCTACAATGAGCAGTTCTTC; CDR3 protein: CASKRDSQRSSYNEQFF
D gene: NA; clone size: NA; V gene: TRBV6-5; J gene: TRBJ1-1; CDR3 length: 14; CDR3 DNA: TGTGCCAGCAGTTCCAGACAGTTGAACACTGAAGCTTTCTTT; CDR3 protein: CASSSRQLNTEAFF
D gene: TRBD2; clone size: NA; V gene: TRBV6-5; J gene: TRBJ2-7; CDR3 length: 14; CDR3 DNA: TGTGCCAGCACGACTAGCGGGAGTTTCGACGAGCAGTACTTC; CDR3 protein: CASTTSGSFDEQYF
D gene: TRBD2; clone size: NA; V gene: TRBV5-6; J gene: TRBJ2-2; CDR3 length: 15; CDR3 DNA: TGTGCCAGCAGAAAGAGCGGGAGCGGAACCGGGGAGCTGTTTTTT; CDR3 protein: CASRKSGSGTGELFF
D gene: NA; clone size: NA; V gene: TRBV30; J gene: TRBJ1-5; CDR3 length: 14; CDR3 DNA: TGTGCCTGGACTACCTCAGGGGGCAATCAGCCCCAGCATTTT; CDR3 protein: CAWTTSGGNQPQHF
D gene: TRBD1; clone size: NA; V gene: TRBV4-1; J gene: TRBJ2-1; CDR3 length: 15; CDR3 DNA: TGCGCCAGCAGCCAAGTAGGGGGCGCGAGGGATGAGCAGTTCTTC; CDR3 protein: CASSQVGGARDEQFF
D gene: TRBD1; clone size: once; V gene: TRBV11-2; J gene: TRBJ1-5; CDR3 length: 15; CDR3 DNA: TGTGCCAGCAGCGAGGACAGGGGCCGGAATCAGCCCCAGCATTTT; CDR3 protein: CASSEDRGRNQPQHF
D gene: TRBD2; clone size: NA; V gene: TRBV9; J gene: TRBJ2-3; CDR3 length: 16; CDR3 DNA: TGTGCCAGCAGCCCCCGAGGGGCGGGAGTGGCAGATACGCAGTATTTT; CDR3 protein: CASSPRGAGVADTQYF
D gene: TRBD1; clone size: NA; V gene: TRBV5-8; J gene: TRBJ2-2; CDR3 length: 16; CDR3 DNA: TGTGCCAGCAGCTTCGGACAGGGCCCGAACACCGGGGAGCTGTTTTTT; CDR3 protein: CASSFGQGPNTGELFF
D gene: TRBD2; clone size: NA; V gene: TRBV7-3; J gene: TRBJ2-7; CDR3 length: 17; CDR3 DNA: TGTGCCAGCAGCTTAATTCCCCGGGAGGCTCAGTCCTACGAGCAGTACTTC; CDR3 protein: CASSLIPREAQSYEQYF
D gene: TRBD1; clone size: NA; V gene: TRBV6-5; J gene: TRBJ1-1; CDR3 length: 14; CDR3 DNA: TGTGCCAGCAGACGAGACAGGGTCGCCACTGAAGCTTTCTTT; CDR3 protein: CASRRDRVATEAFF
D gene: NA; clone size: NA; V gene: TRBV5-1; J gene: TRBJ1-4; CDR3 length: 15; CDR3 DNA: TGCGCCAGCAGCTTGGAATGGGCCGAAAATGAAAAACTGTTTTTT; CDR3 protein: CASSLEWAENEKLFF
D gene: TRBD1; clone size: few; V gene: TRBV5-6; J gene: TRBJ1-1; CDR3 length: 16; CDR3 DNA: TGTGCCAGCAGCTTGACCTGGGGACAGACATCAAATGAAGCTTTCTTT; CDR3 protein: CASSLTWGQTSNEAFF
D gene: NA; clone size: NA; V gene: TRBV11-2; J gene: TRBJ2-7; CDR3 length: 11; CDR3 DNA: TGTGCCAGCACCCAGGGTTACGAGCAGTACTTC; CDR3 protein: CASTQGYEQYF
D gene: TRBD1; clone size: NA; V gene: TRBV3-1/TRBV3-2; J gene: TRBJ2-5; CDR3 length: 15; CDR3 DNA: TGTGCCAGCAGCCAAATGACAGGGGTCCAAGAGACCCAGTACTTC; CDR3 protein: CASSQMTGVQETQYF
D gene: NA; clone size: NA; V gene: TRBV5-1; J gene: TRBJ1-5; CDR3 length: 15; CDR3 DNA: TGCGCCAGCAGCCCGCAGGGTGATAGCAATCAGCCCCAGCATTTT; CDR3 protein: CASSPQGDSNQPQHF
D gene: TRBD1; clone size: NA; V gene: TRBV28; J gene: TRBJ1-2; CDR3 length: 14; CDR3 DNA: TGTGCCGGGGGATCCACAGGGGCCTACTATGGCTACACCTTC; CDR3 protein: CAGGSTGAYYGYTF
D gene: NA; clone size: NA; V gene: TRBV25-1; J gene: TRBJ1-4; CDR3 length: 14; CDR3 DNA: TGTGCCAGCAAAGAACGGGGGGACTTTGAAAAACTGTTTTTT; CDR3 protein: CASKERGDFEKLFF
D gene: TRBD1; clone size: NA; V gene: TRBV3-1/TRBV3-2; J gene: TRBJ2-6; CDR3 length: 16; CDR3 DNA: TGTGCCACCACGGGACAGGAAGCCTCTGGGGCCAACGTCCTGACTTTC; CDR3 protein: CATTGQEASGANVLTF
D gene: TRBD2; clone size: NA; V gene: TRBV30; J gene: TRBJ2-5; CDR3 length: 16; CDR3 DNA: TGTGCCTGGGACCTTTTACTTAGCGGGAGTCTGGGGACCCAGTACTTC; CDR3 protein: CAWDLLLSGSLGTQYF
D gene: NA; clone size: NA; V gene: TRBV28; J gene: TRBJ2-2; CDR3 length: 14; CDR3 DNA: TGTGCCAGCAGCCCATTGCGTAAGACCGGGGAGCTGTTTTTT; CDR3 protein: CASSPLRKTGELFF
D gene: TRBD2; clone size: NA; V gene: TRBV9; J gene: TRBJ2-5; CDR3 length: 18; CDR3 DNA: TGTGCCAGCAGCGACGGACTAGCGGGGGGGGCTCCCGGGGAGACCCAGTACTTC; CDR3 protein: CASSDGLAGGAPGETQYF